Each of the 3 T cell receptor beta chains below was sequenced from the same sample in a study of a mutant IDH1 vaccine in newly diagnosed glioma (dated by TCRdb to the early 2020s). Their antigen targets remain unknown. Reading the label with the study, this specimen's time point is: week 23, last vaccination. Each vaccine dose was 300 ug of a 20-mer mutant IDH1 peptide in Montanide, given subcutaneously with topical imiquimod. Library prep was done by the immunoSEQ multiplex PCR assay. TCRdb provides this immuneACCESS table in a form limited to in-frame rearrangements. Some clones are lacking; in checked studies, under half of them reflect an unresolved V gene, and why the rest are absent is not known. This sample comprises around 56,000 clones, 80% to 85% of them detected only once. Together, the top ten hold approximately 8% of the sample. Sequencing was performed on PBMCs, taken from a glioma patient whose treatment included an IDH1 peptide vaccine. The receptor set was obtained from a middle-aged woman with glioma. Some clones in this sample may be carry-over from other donors' samples.

This clone was seen once. The V call is TRBV29-1, the J call TRBJ2-1; maybe TRBD1 (6 bases). Trimming shortened V by 8 bases and J by 2 bases, and 13 bases separated the two germline ends. There are 13 residues in the CDR3. Germline-derived CDR1 and CDR2 are SQVTM and ANQGSEA. CDR3: CSFSGGTYNEQFF. The CDR3 nucleotides are TGCAGCTTTAGTGGGGGCACCTACAATGAGCAGTTCTTC.

The J gene is TRBJ2-2, the V gene TRBV14, with D perhaps given as TRBD1 or TRBD2 (5 bases each). This CDR3 comprises 14 residues. Trimming pared 4 bases from V and 3 bases from J, leaving 9 bases between. Germline V gene lookup returns CDR1 SGHDN and CDR2 FVKESK. CDR3 coding DNA: TGTGCCAGCAGCCGAGGGACGGACACCGGGGAGCTGTTTTTT. Its protein product is CASSRGTDTGELFF.

For this clone: One junction end does not reproduce the germline sequence, and a read error may be involved. The rearrangement links TRBV7-7 to TRBJ2-7; D possibly corresponds to TRBD2 (7 bases). The CDR3 is 14 amino acids. Looked up from germline, CDR1 is SSHAT and CDR2 is FNYEAQ (reference sequence). The CDR3 loop reads CASSLGGGIYEQYF. The DNA for the CDR3 is TGTGCTAGCAGCTTAGGGGGGGGGATCTACGAGCAGTACTTC.